This T cell receptor beta chain was found in a study of cytomegalovirus exposure and HLA in healthy donors. Across the study: A prior analysis found more than 90 million unique TCR beta sequences from 150 million to 200 million T cells. Among the roughly 370 genotyped donors, around 85% were placed in the Caucasian-associated ancestry cluster.

PCR employed 60 Vbeta and 13 Jbeta primers. This table comes from immunoSEQ multiplex PCR, and its TCRdb copy is limited to in-frame clones, with some not included. The sample contains over 95,000 clones, about 80% of which appear only once. Study-wide findings and caveats: Later, an analysis showed that TCR beta chains associated with HLA were more clonally expanded than others that were equally common.

As regards this clone: Antigen: not known.

The germline V gene encodes CDR1 MNHNS and CDR2 SASEGT. The CDR3 loop spans 14 amino acids. After removal of 11 bases from V and 2 bases from J, the junction contained 6 bases not matched to a gene. This TCR was sampled from a female donor in good health and CMV-seronegative. V usage is TRBV6-1 and J usage is TRBJ1-3, with TRBD1 identical over 10 bases. The sequenced material came from PBMCs. As DNA, the CDR3 is TGTGCCGGGGGGACAGGGGTAACTGGAAACACCATATATTTT. Residues: CAGGTGVTGNTIYF.